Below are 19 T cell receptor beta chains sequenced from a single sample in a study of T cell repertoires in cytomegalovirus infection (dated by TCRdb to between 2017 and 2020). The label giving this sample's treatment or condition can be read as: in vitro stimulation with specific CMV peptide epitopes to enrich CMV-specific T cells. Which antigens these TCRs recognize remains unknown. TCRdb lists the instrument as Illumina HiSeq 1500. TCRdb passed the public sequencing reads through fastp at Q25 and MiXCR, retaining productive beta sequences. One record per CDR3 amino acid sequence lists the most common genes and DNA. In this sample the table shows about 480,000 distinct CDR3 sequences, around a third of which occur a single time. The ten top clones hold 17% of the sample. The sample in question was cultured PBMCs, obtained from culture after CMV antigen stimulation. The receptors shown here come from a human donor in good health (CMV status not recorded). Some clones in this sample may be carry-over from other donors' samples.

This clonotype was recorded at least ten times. This chain's CDR3 is CASSSLGGAGYNEQFF. The CDR3 DNA is TGTGCCAGCAGCTCCCTGGGAGGGGCTGGATACAATGAGCAGTTCTTC. V and J are TRBV7-3 and TRBJ2-1, with 7 bases matching TRBD2. CDR1 is SGHTA, CDR2 FQGTGA, per germline. There are 16 residues in the CDR3. V shed 4 bases and J 4 bases; nucleotides not matched to a gene: 10.

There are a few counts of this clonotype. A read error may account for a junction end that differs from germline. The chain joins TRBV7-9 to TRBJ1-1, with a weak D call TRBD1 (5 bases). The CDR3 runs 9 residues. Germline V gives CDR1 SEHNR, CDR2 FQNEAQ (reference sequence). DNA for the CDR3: TGCCTGGGGGACACTGAAGCTTTCTTT. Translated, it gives CLGDTEAFF.

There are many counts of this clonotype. The CDR3 sequence: CASSEGTSGYNEQFF. The CDR3 region has the DNA TGCGCCAGCAGCGAAGGGACTAGCGGGTACAATGAGCAGTTCTTC. The V call is TRBV5-1, the J call TRBJ2-1; TRBD2 aligns across 12 bases. The CDR3 totals 15 residues. Germline V gives CDR1 SGHRS, CDR2 YFSETQ. After removal of 4 bases from V and 4 bases from J, the junction contained 3 bases not matched to a gene.

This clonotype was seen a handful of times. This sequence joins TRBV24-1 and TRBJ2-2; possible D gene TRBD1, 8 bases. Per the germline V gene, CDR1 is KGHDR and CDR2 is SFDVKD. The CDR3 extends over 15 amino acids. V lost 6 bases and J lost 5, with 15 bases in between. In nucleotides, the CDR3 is TGTGCCACCAGTACGACAGGGGAGGGAACCGGGGAGCTGTTTTTT. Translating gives CATSTTGEGTGELFF.

CDR3 in amino acids: CASSYSGQHLNTGELFF. Here the CDR3 DNA reads TGTGCCAGCAGTTACTCCGGACAGCACTTGAACACCGGGGAGCTGTTTTTT. The chain couples TRBV6-5 to TRBJ2-2; tentatively, D is TRBD1 (6 bases). CDR3 length equals 17 residues. The V end lost 0 bases, the J end lost 1 base, and 12 bases lay between the germline ends. Per germline, CDR1 MNHEY and CDR2 SVGAGI.

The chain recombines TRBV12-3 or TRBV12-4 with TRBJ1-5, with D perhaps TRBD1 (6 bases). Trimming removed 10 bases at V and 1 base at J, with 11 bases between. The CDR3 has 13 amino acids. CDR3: CANSQGSNQPQHF. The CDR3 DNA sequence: TGTGCCAACAGCCAGGGGAGCAATCAGCCCCAGCATTTT.

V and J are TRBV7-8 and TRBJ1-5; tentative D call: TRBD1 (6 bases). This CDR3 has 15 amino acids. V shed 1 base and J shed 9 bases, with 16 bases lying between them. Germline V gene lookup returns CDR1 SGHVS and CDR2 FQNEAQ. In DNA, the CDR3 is TGTGCCAGCAGCTTAGAATTGGGGGGCGGACTGCCCCAGCATTTT. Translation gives CASSLELGGGLPQHF.

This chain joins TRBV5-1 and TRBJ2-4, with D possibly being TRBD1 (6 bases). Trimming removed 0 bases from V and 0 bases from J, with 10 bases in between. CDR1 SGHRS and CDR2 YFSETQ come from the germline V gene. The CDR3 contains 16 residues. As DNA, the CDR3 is TGCGCCAGCAGCTTGGCAGGGGCCCTAGCCAAAAACATTCAGTACTTC. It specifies CASSLAGALAKNIQYF.

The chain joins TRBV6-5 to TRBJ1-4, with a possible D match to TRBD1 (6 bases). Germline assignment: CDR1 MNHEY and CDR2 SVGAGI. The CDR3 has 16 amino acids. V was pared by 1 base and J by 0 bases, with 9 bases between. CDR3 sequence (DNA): TGTGCCAGCAGTTACTTCAGGGGAGCAACTAATGAAAAACTGTTTTTT. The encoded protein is CASSYFRGATNEKLFF.

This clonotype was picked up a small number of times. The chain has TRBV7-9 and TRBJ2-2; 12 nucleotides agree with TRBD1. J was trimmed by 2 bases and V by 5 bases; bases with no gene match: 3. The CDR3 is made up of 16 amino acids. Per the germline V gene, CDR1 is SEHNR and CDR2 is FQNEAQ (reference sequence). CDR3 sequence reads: CASSGTGGINTGELFF. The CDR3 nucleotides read TGTGCCAGCAGCGGGACAGGGGGCATCAACACCGGGGAGCTGTTTTTT.

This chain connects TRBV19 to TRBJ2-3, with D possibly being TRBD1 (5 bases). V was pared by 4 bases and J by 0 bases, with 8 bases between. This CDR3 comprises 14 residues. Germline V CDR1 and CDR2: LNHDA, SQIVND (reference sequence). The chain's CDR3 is CASSKQGSTDTQYF. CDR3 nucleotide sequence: TGTGCCAGTAGTAAGCAGGGTAGCACAGATACGCAGTATTTT.

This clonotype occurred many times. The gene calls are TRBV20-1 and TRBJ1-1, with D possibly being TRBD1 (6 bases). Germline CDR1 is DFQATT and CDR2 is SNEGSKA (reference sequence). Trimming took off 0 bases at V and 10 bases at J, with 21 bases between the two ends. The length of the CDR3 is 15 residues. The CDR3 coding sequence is TGCAGTGCTAGAGAGGGACATACGAACACTCTAGGAGCTTTCTTT. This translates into CSAREGHTNTLGAFF.

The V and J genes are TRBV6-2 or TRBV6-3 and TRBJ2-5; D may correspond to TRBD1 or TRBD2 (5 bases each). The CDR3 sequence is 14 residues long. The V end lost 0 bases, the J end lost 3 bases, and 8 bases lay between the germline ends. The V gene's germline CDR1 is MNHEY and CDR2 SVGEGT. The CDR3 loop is CASSYSGVKETQYF. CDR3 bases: TGTGCCAGCAGTTACTCGGGGGTAAAAGAGACCCAGTACTTC.

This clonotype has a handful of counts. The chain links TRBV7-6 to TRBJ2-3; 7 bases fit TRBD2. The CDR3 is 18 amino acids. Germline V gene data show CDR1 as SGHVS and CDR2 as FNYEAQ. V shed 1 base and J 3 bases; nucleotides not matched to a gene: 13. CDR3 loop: CASSLGTGRRERTDTQYF. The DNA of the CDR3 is TGTGCCAGCAGCTTAGGGACCGGCCGGCGGGAGAGGACAGATACGCAGTATTTT.

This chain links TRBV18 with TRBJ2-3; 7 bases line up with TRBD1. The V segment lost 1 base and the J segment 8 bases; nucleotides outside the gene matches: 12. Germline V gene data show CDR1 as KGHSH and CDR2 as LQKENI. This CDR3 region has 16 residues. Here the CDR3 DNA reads TGTGCCAGCTCACCACGAGGAGCAGGGGGTTTTGGTACGCAGTATTTT. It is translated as CASSPRGAGGFGTQYF.

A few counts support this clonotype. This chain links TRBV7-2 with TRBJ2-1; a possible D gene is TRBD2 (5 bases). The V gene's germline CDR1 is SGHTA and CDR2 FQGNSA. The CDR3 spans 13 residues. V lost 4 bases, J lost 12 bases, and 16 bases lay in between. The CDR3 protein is CASSSGMARVQFF. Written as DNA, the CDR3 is TGTGCCAGCAGCTCCGGGATGGCTCGGGTGCAGTTCTTC.

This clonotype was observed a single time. The CDR3 DNA is TGTGCCAGCAGCTTAGGCAGGGGATGGAATGGCTACACCTTC. The encoded protein is CASSLGRGWNGYTF. The chain joins TRBV7-8 to TRBJ1-2, with a tentative D call TRBD1 (6 bases). The CDR3 is made up of 14 amino acids. V shed 1 base and J shed 6 bases, with 12 bases lying between them. Per germline, CDR1 SGHVS and CDR2 FQNEAQ.

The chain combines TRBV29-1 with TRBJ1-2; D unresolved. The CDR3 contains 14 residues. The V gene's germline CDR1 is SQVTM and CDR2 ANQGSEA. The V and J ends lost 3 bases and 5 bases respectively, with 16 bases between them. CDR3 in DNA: TGCAGCGTTGATAGACCTACGGTGGGTTATGGCTACACCTTC. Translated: CSVDRPTVGYGYTF.

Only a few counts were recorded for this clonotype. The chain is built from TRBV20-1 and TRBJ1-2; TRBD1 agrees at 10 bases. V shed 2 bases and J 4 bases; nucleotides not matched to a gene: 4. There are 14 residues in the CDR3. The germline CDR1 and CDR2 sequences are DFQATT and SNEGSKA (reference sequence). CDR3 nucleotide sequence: TGCAGTGCTAGATCCGGGACAGGGGTCTATGGCTACACCTTC. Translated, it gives CSARSGTGVYGYTF.